The present entry profiles one T cell receptor (beta chain) with its context. There is no known antigen for this receptor. The sample belongs to a study of T cells expressing NK-cell markers (dated by TCRdb to the early 2020s). Background for the entire study: Three sorted T-cell subsets (CD3+CD56+NKG2C+, CD3+CD56+NKG2C- and CD3+CD56-NKG2C+) from several donors had their TCR beta-chain repertoires profiled. Among the eight sequenced donors, seven were HCMV-seropositive and one was HCMV-seronegative. The eight sequenced donors were randomly selected healthy volunteers, three men and five women. Libraries were sequenced as 2 x 150 bp reads on Illumina HiSeq 2000/2500, MiSeq or NextSeq. Overall study outcomes, separate from this receptor: For five or six donors, the dominant CD3+CD56+NKG2C+ clonotypes were among the top 10 CD8+ clonotypes and accounted for roughly 1.0-8% of CD8+ T cells. Those dominant clonotypes were again the most abundant among CD3+CD56-NKG2C+ cells in several donors, at about 25-60.1%. Whether the expanded NKG2C-expressing T cell clones were specific for HCMV antigens remained unclear.

Inclusive of the bounding cysteine and phenylalanine, the CDR3 is 17 residues long. The record lacks a DNA sequence. The CDR1 and CDR2 encoded by the germline V gene (reference sequence) are LGHDT and YNNKEL. Sequencing instrument: Illumina HiSeq 2000. The TCR beta cDNA libraries were made using 5'RACE template switching, a step that added both a universal primer site and unique molecular identifiers. Synthesis of cDNA was primed from the TCR beta constant segment and was followed by two consecutive PCR amplification steps. The paper's data handling went like this. MIGEC was used to demultiplex reads and group the reads by UMI, and MiTCR was used to assemble and quantify clonotypes. To remove erroneous sequences, TCR cDNA sequences were retained only when supported by two or more reads. The tcR package was used for downstream repertoire analysis, and clonotypes were matched across fractions by CDR3 nucleotide sequence plus V segment. Antigen specificity was annotated against VDJdb with VDJmatch, allowing one amino acid substitution in CDR3. One entry per CDR3 protein sequence results from the TCRdb reprocessing of the reads, with DNA left out. For this entry, the V and J calls and clone size follow TCRdb and not the study's own pipeline. The sample table gives about 300,000 distinct CDR3 sequences. Together, the top ten hold around 4% of the sample.

HCMV-specific IgG was detected in serum with a commercial ELISA kit to determine HCMV serostatus. Ficoll density gradient centrifugation was used to isolate peripheral blood mononuclear cells from blood. The clonotype was recovered from a woman aged 18-70 years in good health. The V gene is TRBV3-1 and the J gene is TRBJ2-5; with no DNA, the TCRdb D assignment of TRBD2 cannot be verified. The sequenced material came from blood T cells: a sorted CD56 or NKG2C T cell subset, CD4+ or CD8+ T cells, or bulk PBMC T cells (not recorded which). The CDR3 region: CASSPSPGRGGKETQYF.